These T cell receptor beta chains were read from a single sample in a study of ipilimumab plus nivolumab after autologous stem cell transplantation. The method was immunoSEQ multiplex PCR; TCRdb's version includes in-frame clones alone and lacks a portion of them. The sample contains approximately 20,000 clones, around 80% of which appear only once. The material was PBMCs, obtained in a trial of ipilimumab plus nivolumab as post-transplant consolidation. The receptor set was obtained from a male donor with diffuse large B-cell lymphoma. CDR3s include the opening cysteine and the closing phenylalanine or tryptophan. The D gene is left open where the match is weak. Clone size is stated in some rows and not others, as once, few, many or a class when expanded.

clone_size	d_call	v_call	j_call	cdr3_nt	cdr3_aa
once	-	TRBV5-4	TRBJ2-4	TGTGCCAGCGGGGGTGGACAACAAAACATTCAGTACTTC	CASGGGQQNIQYF
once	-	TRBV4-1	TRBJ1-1	TGCGCCAGCAGCCAGACAGTGAACACTGAAGCTTTCTTT	CASSQTVNTEAFF
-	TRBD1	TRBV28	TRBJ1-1	TGTGCCAGCAGTTTAACAGGGGCCGAGTCGACTGAAGCTTTCTTT	CASSLTGAESTEAFF
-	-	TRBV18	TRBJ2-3	TGTGCCAGCTCACCGCGGGACAACACAGATACGCAGTATTTT	CASSPRDNTDTQYF
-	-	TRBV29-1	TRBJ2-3	TGCAGCGTTGAAGATCCTGCCGTAGGATATACAGATACGCAGTATTTT	CSVEDPAVGYTDTQYF
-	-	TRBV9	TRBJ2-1	TGTGCCTCCTCCGGGGGCTGGAATGAGCAGTTCTTC	CASSGGWNEQFF
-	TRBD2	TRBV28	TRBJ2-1	TGTGCCAGCACCGAAACTAGCGGGGGGTTCGGTGAGCAGTTCTTC	CASTETSGGFGEQFF
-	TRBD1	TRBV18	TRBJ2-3	TGTGCCAGCTCACCGGTGCGGGACAGGGGCGGGACAGATACGCAGTATTTT	CASSPVRDRGGTDTQYF
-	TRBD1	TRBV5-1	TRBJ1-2	TGCGCCAGCAGCTTCGGTCCCGGACAGGGCGCTGGCTACACCTTC	CASSFGPGQGAGYTF
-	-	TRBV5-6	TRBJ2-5	TGTGCCAGCAGCTTGGACCTAGTTTCACCCCTTAACCAGTACTTC	CASSLDLVSPLNQYF
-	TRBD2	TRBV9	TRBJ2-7	TGTGCCAGCAGCGTAGGGATGTTCAGCGGGGGATACGATTACGAGCAGTACTTC	CASSVGMFSGGYDYEQYF
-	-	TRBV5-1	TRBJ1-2	TGCGCCAGCAGCTTCCGACCAGGGGAAAGTTCCCACTATGGCTACACCTTC	CASSFRPGESSHYGYTF
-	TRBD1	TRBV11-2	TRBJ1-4	TGTGCCAGCAGCTTAGGGGCAGGGGGTCTTGAAAAACTGTTTTTT	CASSLGAGGLEKLFF
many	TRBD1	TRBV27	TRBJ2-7	TGTGCCAGCTGGGAACAGGGGGCGCAGCAGTACTTC	CASWEQGAQQYF
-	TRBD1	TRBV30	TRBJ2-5	TGTGCCTGGAGGAGAGGGACAGGGCCTCTACAAGAGACCCAGTACTTC	CAWRRGTGPLQETQYF
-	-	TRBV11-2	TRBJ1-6	TGTGCCAGCAGCTTAGACGGCTATAATTCACCCCTCCACTTT	CASSLDGYNSPLHF
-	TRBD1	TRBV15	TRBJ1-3	TGTGCCACCAGGAAGGACCAGGGGGGAGTATCTGGAAACACCATATATTTT	CATRKDQGGVSGNTIYF
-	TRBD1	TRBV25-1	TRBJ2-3	TGTGCCAGCAGCTCCCGGGACAGCCTCACAGATACGCAGTATTTT	CASSSRDSLTDTQYF
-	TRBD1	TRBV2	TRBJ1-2	TGTGCCAGCAGCGAACTTCCCGGGACAGGGGTTGGCTACACCTTC	CASSELPGTGVGYTF
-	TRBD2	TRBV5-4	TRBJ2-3	TGTGCCAGCAGCTTACGGACTAGCGGGGGAAGCACAGATACGCAGTATTTT	CASSLRTSGGSTDTQYF
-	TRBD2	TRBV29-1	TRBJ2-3	TGCAGCGTTGGCGGGGGAATCACAGATACGCAGTATTTT	CSVGGGITDTQYF
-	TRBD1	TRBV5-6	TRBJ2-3	TGTGCCAGCAGCTTGGCGGGGACAGGGATCGGGGCTAGCACAGATACGCAGTATTTT	CASSLAGTGIGASTDTQYF
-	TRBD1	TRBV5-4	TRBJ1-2	TGTGCCAGCAGCGGGACAGGGATTGACTATGGCTACACCTTC	CASSGTGIDYGYTF
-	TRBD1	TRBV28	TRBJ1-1	TGTGCCAGCGTGGGACAGGTTAACACTGAAGCTTTCTTT	CASVGQVNTEAFF
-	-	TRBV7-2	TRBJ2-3	TGTGCCAGCAGCCCATTCACAGATACGCAGTATTTT	CASSPFTDTQYF
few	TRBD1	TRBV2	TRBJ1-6	TGTGCCAGCAGTGCGGACAGGGGCCAACCCCTCCACTTT	CASSADRGQPLHF
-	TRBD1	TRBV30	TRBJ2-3	TGTGCCTGGAGTGTAGGCGGGACAGGGGTTGGCCCAGATACGCAGTATTTT	CAWSVGGTGVGPDTQYF
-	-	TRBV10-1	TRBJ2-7	TGCGCCTTCGGTCCGGGAAGGGGAGCCCTAACCTACGAGCAGTACTTC	CAFGPGRGALTYEQYF
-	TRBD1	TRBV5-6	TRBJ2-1	TGTGCCAGCAGCTTTAAGGACAGGAGTTACAATGAGCAGTTCTTC	CASSFKDRSYNEQFF
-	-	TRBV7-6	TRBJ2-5	TGTGCCAGCAGCTTAGGTAGGACGACAGGATACCAAGAGACCCAGTACTTC	CASSLGRTTGYQETQYF
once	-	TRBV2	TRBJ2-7	TGTGCCAGCAGCGCCTCGTCGGGCGGAATCGAGCAGTACTTC	CASSASSGGIEQYF
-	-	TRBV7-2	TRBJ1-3	TGTGCCAGCAGCTTAGAAGCGCCCAACTCTGGAAACACCATATATTTT	CASSLEAPNSGNTIYF
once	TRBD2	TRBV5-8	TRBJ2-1	TGTGCCAGCAGCCTGATCGGGGGGTCGTGGAATGAGCAGTTCTTC	CASSLIGGSWNEQFF
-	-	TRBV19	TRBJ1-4	TGTGCCAGTATGGGGTGGGAGAGTGAAAAACTGTTTTTT	CASMGWESEKLFF
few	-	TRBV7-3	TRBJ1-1	TGTGCCAGCAGCGCCCTACAGGGATCTGAAGCTTTCTTT	CASSALQGSEAFF
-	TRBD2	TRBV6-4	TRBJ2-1	TGTGCCAGCAGTGACTCGCTAGCGGGGCCTTGGGATGAGCAGTTCTTC	CASSDSLAGPWDEQFF
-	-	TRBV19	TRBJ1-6	TGTGCCAGTAGGCTCAGGGAACGGGGCTCCTATAATTCACCCCTCCACTTT	CASRLRERGSYNSPLHF
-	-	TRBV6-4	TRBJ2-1	TGTGCCAGCGGGCGGCTAGCAGGTAATGAGCAGTTCTTC	CASGRLAGNEQFF
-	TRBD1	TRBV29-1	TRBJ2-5	TGCAGCGCCGCCCCACAGGGGCTCTGGGAGACCCAGTACTTC	CSAAPQGLWETQYF
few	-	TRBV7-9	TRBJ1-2	TGTGCCAGCAGACCGGGGGGAAAAAGTAACTATGGCTACACCTTC	CASRPGGKSNYGYTF
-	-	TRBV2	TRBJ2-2	TGTGCCAGCAGGATGGTAGCAGGAAGGACCGGGGAGCTGTTTTTT	CASRMVAGRTGELFF